This paragraph reports one TCR beta chain. Its antigen remains unknown. Purity of the untouched CD4+ T cells was 95% to 98%. The protocol was immunoSEQ multiplex PCR, while the TCRdb copy is restricted to in-frame clones and leaves out a portion. The table records over 60,000 clones, around 80% of them present only once. V lost 0 bases and J lost 1; bases outside the gene matches: 6. CDR1 is SGHNT, CDR2 YYREEE, per germline (reference sequence). The CDR3 length is 16 residues. The data stem from a study of T cell repertoires and HLA-DP antigens. Overall study: One stimulator alloantigen differed from self by one groove amino acid; the other by ten.

Study-level results: Against both alloantigens, CD137+ clonality was similar, approximately 0.4.

The V gene is TRBV5-4, the J gene TRBJ2-5; 7 nucleotides align to TRBD1. The clonotype was recovered from a man aged 60 to 69 in good health and CMV-seronegative. Sequencing input: CD4+ T cells from PBMCs. The CDR3 bases are TGTGCCAGCAGCTTGGTAGGGGGCTTTACCCAAGAGACCCAGTACTTC. Amino acid sequence: CASSLVGGFTQETQYF.